These 11 T cell receptor beta chains share one sample of origin, sequenced in a study of T cell responses to AZD1222 COVID-19 vaccine. Sequencing was performed with immunoSEQ multiplex PCR; in TCRdb, only in-frame clones are kept and a portion is missing. Of roughly 120,000 clones listed, more than 85% were seen once; the top ten hold 2.8%. Sequencing used peripheral blood, obtained on day 0 of AZD1222 vaccination. The receptors were sampled from an adult in good health.

The J gene is TRBJ2-7, the V gene TRBV13; 7 nucleotides match TRBD2. Germline V lookup: CDR1 PRHDT, CDR2 FYEKMQ (reference sequence). The CDR3 consists of 14 residues. The ends lost 1 base at V and 2 bases at J; junction bases unmatched: 2. CDR3 in amino acids: CASSLVAGPYEQYF. CDR3 in DNA: TGTGCCAGCAGCTTAGTAGCGGGCCCCTACGAGCAGTACTTC.

The rearrangement joins TRBV29-1 to TRBJ1-2; 7 bases line up with TRBD1. This CDR3 has 12 amino acids. CDR1 is SQVTM and CDR2 is ANQGSEA in the germline V gene. Trimming took 7 bases from V and 3 from J; bases not matched to a gene: 5. The CDR3 nucleotides are TGCAGCGCCGGGGACAGATACTATGGCTACACCTTC. It encodes CSAGDRYYGYTF.

J is TRBJ1-1 and V is TRBV5-6; D is uncertain. V was cut by 0 bases and J by 2 bases, with 8 bases left in between. CDR3 size: 14 residues. Germline values: CDR1 SGHDT, CDR2 YYEEEE. The CDR3 DNA is TGTGCCAGCAGCTTGGGGTTCGAAAACACTGAAGCTTTCTTT. It encodes CASSLGFENTEAFF.

V gene TRBV7-9 combines with J gene TRBJ2-1, with D hard to call. Germline CDR1 is SEHNR and CDR2 is FQNEAQ (reference sequence). Trimming left V 5 bases short and J 3 bases short, with 23 bases between. CDR3 length equals 18 residues. CDR3 in amino acids: CASSQVAQTTMYYNEQFF. The CDR3 region has the DNA TGTGCCAGCAGCCAGGTCGCCCAAACTACCATGTACTACAATGAGCAGTTCTTC. Full variable domain (remainder filled in from reference TRBV7-9 and TRBJ2-1): DTGVSQNPRHKITKRGQNVTFRCDPISEHNRLYWYRQTLGQGPEFLTYFQNEAQLEKSRLLSDRFSAERPKGSFSTLEIQRTEQGDSAMYLCASSQVAQTTMYYNEQFFGPGTRLTVL.

The chain recombines TRBV7-9 with TRBJ2-1; 7 positions agree with TRBD2. Germline V gene sequence: CDR1 SEHNR, CDR2 FQNEAQ (reference sequence). This CDR3 spans 14 amino acids. The V segment lost 3 bases and the J segment 8 bases; nucleotides outside the gene matches: 7. The chain's CDR3 is CASSFGLGSDEQFF. The CDR3 coding sequence is TGTGCCAGCAGCTTCGGACTAGGGAGCGATGAGCAGTTCTTC.

The rearrangement uses TRBV15 and TRBJ2-5, with D possibly matching TRBD2 (5 bases). The V gene's germline CDR1 is LNHNV and CDR2 YYDKDF (reference sequence). The CDR3 totals 14 residues. Trimming pared 1 base from V and 5 bases from J, leaving 11 bases between. The CDR3 reads CATSRGEGEETQYF. In nucleotides, the CDR3 is TGTGCCACCAGCAGAGGAGAGGGAGAGGAGACCCAGTACTTC.

The chain joins TRBV7-9 to TRBJ2-7, with unresolved D. The CDR3 spans 12 residues. V lost 5 bases, J lost 4 bases, and 9 bases lay in between. Germline CDR1 and CDR2: SEHNR and FQNEAQ (reference sequence). The CDR3, as DNA: TGTGCCAGCAGCCCGGATTGGTACGAGCAGTACTTC. Protein sequence: CASSPDWYEQYF. Supplemented by reference TRBV7-9 and TRBJ2-7, the full variable domain reads DTGVSQNPRHKITKRGQNVTFRCDPISEHNRLYWYRQTLGQGPEFLTYFQNEAQLEKSRLLSDRFSAERPKGSFSTLEIQRTEQGDSAMYLCASSPDWYEQYFGPGTRLTVT.

This rearrangement joins TRBV13 to TRBJ1-1; no firm D call. The CDR3 has 14 residues. V dropped 3 bases and J dropped 0 bases, with 8 bases sitting between them. CDR1 PRHDT and CDR2 FYEKMQ come from the germline V gene (reference sequence). The DNA for the CDR3 is TGTGCCAGCAGCTTGGGATCGATGAACACTGAAGCTTTCTTT. Encoded protein: CASSLGSMNTEAFF.

The chain has TRBV10-1 and TRBJ2-2, with D possibly being TRBD2 (5 bases). The germline gives CDR1 WNHNN, CDR2 SYGVQD (reference sequence). The V gene lost 6 bases and the J gene lost 0 bases, with 8 bases spanning the gap. The CDR3 sequence is 14 residues long. CDR3 loop: CASRAEPNTGELFF. DNA of the CDR3: TGCGCCAGCAGAGCGGAGCCGAACACCGGGGAGCTGTTTTTT.

The rearrangement links TRBV5-4 to TRBJ2-5; D not resolved. V dropped 0 bases and J dropped 5 bases, with 5 bases sitting between them. Germline V gene data show CDR1 as SGHNT and CDR2 as YYREEE (reference sequence). This CDR3 region has 12 residues. The CDR3 bases are TGTGCCAGCAGCTTGGAAGGGGAGACCCAGTACTTC. Protein product: CASSLEGETQYF.

This clone was seen only a few times. The rearrangement joins TRBV6-5 to TRBJ1-2; a possible D gene is TRBD1 (5 bases). Germline V gene lookup returns CDR1 MNHEY and CDR2 SVGAGI. V gave up 9 bases and J gave up 8 bases, with 16 bases separating them. This CDR3 contains 12 residues. CDR3 in DNA: TGTGCCAGTCATGGACAAGCTAGGGGCTACACCTTC. Its translation: CASHGQARGYTF.